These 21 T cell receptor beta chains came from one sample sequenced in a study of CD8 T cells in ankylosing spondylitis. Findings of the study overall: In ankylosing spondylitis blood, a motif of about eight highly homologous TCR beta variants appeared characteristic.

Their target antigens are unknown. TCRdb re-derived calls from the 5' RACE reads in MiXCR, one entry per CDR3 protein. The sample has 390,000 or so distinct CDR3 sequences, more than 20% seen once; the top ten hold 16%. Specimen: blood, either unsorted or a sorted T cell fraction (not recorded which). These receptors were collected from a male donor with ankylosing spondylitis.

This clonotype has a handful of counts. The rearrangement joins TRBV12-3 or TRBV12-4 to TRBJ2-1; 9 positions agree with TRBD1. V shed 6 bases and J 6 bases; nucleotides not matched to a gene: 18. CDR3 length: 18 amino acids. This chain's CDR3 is CASRDRGAPSRPLNEQFF. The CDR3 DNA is TGTGCCAGCAGGGACAGGGGAGCGCCCTCAAGGCCCCTCAATGAGCAGTTCTTC.

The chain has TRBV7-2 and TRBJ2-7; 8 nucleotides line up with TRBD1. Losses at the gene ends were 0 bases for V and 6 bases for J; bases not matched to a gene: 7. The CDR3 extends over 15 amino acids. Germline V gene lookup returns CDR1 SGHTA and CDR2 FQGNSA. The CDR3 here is CASSLAIGRGLEQYF. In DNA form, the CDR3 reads TGTGCCAGCAGCTTAGCTATCGGCAGGGGGCTCGAGCAGTACTTC.

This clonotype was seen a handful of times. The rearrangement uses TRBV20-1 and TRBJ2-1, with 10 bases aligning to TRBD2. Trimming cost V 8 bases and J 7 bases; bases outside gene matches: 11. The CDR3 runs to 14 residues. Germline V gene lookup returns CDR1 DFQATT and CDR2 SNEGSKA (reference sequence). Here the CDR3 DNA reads TGCAGTCCAAAATTAGCGGGAGGTCGTAATGAGCAGTTCTTC. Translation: CSPKLAGGRNEQFF.

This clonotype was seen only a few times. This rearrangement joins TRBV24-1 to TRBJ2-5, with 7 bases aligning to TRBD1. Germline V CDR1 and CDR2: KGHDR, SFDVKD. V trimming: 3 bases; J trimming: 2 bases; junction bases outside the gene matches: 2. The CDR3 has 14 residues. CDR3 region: CATSDRDRQETQYF. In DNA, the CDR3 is TGTGCCACCAGTGATCGGGACAGACAAGAGACCCAGTACTTC.

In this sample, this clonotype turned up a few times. CDR3 nucleotide sequence: TGTGCCAGTAGTCGCGCACCCGTTCCGCCCCAGCATTTT. Amino acids: CASSRAPVPPQHF. The J gene is TRBJ1-5, the V gene TRBV19; the D is unclear. The germline CDR1 and CDR2 sequences are LNHDA and SQIVND (reference sequence). V lost 5 bases and J lost 9, with 14 bases in between. This CDR3 has 13 residues.

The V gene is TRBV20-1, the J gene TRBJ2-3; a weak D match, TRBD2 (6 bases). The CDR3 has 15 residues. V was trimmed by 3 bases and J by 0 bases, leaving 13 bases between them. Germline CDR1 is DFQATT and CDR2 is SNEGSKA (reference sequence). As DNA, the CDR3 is TGCAGTGCTAGCGGAGCGGAGGGGAGCACAGATACGCAGTATTTT. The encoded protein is CSASGAEGSTDTQYF.

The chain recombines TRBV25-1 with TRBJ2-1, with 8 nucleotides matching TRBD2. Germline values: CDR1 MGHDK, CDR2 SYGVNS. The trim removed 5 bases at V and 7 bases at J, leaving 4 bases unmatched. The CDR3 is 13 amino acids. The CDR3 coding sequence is TGTGCCAGCAGTAACAGCGGGGGAAATGAGCAGTTCTTC. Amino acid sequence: CASSNSGGNEQFF.

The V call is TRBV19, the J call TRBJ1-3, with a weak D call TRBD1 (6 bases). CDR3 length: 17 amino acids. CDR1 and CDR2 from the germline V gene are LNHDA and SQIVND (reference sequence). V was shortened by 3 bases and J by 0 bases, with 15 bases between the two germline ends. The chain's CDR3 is CASSMDRTSRSGNTIYF. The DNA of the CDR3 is TGTGCCAGTAGTATGGACAGAACTTCCCGCTCTGGAAACACCATATATTTT.

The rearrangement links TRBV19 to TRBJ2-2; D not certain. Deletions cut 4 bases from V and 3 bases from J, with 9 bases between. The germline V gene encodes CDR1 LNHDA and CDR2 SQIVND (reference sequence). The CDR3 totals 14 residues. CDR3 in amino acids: CASSNPGDTGELFF. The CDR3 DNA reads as TGTGCCAGTAGTAACCCCGGTGACACCGGGGAGCTGTTTTTT.

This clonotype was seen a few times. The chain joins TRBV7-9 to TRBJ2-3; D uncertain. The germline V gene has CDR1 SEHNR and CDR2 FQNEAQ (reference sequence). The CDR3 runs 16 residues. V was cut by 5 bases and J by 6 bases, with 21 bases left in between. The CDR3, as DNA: TGTGCCAGCAGCCTCTACCCTAGGGCCCCGTCGGATACGCAGTATTTT. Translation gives CASSLYPRAPSDTQYF. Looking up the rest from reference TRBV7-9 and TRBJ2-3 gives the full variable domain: DTGVSQNPRHKITKRGQNVTFRCDPISEHNRLYWYRQTLGQGPEFLTYFQNEAQLEKSRLLSDRFSAERPKGSFSTLEIQRTEQGDSAMYLCASSLYPRAPSDTQYFGPGTRLTVL.

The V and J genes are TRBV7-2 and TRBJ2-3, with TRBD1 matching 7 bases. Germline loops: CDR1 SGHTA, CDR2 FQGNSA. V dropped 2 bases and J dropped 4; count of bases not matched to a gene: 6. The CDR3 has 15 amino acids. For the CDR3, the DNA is TGTGCCAGCAGCTTACGGCAGGGGGTTTCAGATACGCAGTATTTT. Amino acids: CASSLRQGVSDTQYF.

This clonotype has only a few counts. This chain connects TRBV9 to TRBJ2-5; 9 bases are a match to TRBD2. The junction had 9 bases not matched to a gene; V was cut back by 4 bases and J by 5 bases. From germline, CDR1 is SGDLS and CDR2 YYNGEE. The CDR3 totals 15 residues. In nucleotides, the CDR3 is TGTGCCAGCAGCCCCGCGGGGACTAGCTGGGAGACCCAGTACTTC. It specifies CASSPAGTSWETQYF.

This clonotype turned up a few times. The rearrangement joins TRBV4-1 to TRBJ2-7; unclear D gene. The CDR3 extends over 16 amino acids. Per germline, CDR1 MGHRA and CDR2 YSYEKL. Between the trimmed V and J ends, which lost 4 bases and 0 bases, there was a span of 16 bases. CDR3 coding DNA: TGCGCCAGCAGCCCTTTCGGCGGTCTAAGCTCCTACGAGCAGTACTTC. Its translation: CASSPFGGLSSYEQYF.

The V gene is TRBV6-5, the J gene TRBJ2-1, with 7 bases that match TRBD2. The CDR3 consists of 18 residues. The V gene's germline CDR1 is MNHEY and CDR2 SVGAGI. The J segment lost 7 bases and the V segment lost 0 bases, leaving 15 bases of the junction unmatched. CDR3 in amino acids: CASSYSIFRGSPANEQFF. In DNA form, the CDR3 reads TGTGCCAGCAGTTACTCGATTTTTCGCGGGAGCCCCGCGAATGAGCAGTTCTTC.

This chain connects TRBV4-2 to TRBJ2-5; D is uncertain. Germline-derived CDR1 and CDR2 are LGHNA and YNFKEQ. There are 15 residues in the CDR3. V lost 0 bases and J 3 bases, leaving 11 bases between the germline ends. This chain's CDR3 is CASSQDLATKETQYF. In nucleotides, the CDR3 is TGTGCCAGCAGCCAAGATCTGGCCACGAAAGAGACCCAGTACTTC.

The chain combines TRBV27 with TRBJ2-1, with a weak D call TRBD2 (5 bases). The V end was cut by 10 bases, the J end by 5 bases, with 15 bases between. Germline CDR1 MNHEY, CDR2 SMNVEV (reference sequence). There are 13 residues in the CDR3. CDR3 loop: CAIRGSFHNEQFF. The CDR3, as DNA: TGTGCCATCCGGGGTAGTTTCCACAATGAGCAGTTCTTC.

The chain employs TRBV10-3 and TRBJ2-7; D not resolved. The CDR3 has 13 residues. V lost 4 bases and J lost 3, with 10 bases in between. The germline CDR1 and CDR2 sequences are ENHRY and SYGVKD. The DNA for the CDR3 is TGTGCCATCAGTGTACAGATTAACTACGAGCAGTACTTC. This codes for CAISVQINYEQYF.

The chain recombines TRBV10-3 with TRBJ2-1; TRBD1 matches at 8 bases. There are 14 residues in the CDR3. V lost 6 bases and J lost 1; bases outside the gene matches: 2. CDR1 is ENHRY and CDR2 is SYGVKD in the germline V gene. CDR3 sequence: CAIRRDRSYNEQFF. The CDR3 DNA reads TGTGCCATCAGGAGGGACAGGTCCTACAATGAGCAGTTCTTC.

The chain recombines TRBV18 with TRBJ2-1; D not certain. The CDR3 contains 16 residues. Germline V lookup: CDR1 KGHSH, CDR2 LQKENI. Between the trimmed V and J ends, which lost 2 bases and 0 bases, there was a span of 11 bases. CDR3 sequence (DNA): TGTGCCAGCTCACCAAATGGTCCTCGCTCCTACAATGAGCAGTTCTTC. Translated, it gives CASSPNGPRSYNEQFF.

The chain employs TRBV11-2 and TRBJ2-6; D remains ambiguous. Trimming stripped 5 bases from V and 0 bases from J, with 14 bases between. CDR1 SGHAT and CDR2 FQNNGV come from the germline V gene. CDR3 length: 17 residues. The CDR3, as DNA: TGTGCCAGCAGCCGCCATTTTTACAACTCTGGGGCCAACGTCCTGACTTTC. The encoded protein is CASSRHFYNSGANVLTF.

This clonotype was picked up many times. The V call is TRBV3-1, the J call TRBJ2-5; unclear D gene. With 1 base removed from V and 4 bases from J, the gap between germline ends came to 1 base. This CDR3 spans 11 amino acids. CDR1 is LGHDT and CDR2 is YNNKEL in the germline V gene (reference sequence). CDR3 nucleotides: TGTGCCAGCAGCCAAGCAGAGACCCAGTACTTC. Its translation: CASSQAETQYF.